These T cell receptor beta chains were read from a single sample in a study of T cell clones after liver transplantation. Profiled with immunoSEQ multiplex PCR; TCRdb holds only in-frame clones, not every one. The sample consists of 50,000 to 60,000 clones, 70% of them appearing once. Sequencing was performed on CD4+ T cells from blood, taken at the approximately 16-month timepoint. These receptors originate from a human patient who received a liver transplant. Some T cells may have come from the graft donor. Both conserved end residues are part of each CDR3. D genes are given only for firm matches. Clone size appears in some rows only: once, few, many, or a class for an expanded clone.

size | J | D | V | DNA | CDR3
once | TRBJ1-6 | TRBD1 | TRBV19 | TGTGCCAGTAGTAGTGCGGTGGGACAGGGTAATTCACCCCTCCACTTT | CASSSAVGQGNSPLHF
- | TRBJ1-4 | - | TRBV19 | TGTGCCAGCGGAAGGAGGGGCGGTGAAAAACTGTTTTTT | CASGRRGGEKLFF
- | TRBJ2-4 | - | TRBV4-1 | TGCGCCAGCGCCCCAGACTATCCCAAAAACATTCAGTACTTC | CASAPDYPKNIQYF
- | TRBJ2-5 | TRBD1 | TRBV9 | TGTGCCAGCAGCCCACTACGCCCAGGGACAGGGAAAGAGACCCAGTACTTC | CASSPLRPGTGKETQYF
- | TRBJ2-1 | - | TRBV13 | TGTGCCAGCAGCTTAGCCAATGAGCAGTTCTTC | CASSLANEQFF
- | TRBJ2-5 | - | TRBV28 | TGTGCCAGCAGTTTATCTTTGACAGGTCTACAAGAGACCCAGTACTTC | CASSLSLTGLQETQYF
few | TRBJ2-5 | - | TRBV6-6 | TGTGCCAGCAGAGAACAGGTCCAAGAGACCCAGTACTTC | CASREQVQETQYF
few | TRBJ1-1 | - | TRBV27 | TGTGCCAGCAGTTTAAGCCAGCGCACTGAAGCTTTCTTT | CASSLSQRTEAFF
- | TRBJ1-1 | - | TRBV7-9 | TGTGCCAGCAGCTTAGGCTTTGTCTCAAACAGTGATGAAGCTTTCTTT | CASSLGFVSNSDEAFF
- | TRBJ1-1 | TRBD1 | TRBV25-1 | TGTGCCAGCAGAAAACAGGGGTTGAACACTGAAGCTTTCTTT | CASRKQGLNTEAFF
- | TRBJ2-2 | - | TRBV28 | TGTGCCAGCAGACTTCCTAAGGGCGCGAACACCGGGGAGCTGTTTTTT | CASRLPKGANTGELFF
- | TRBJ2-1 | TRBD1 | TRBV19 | TGTGCCAGCGGGACAGTTGAGCAGTTCTTC | CASGTVEQFF
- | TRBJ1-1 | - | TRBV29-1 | TGCAGCGTTGAACCCTCAGGGCAGGGTGGAGCTTTCTTT | CSVEPSGQGGAFF
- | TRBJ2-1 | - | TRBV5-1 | TGCGCCAGCAGCTTGCCACGGAGGGACGGGAGCTCCTACAATGAGCAGTTCTTC | CASSLPRRDGSSYNEQFF
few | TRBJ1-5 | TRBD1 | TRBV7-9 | TGTGCCAGCAGCCCAGGACAGGGTGGACAGCCCCAGCATTTT | CASSPGQGGQPQHF
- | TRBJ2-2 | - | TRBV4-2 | TGTGCCAGCAGCCGTGACTATTCCCTAAACACCGGGGAGCTGTTTTTT | CASSRDYSLNTGELFF
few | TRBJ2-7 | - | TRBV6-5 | TGTGCCAGCAGTTACGGGCCACTCTACGAGCAGTACTTC | CASSYGPLYEQYF
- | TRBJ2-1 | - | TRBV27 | TGTGCCAGCAGGCAAACACGCAACCCGTCCTACAATGAGCAGTTCTTC | CASRQTRNPSYNEQFF
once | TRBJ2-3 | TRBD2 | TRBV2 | TGTGCCAGCAGTGAAAGTTATAGCGGGAGGGTTACAGATACGCAGTATTTT | CASSESYSGRVTDTQYF
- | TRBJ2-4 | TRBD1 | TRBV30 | TGTGCCTGGAAAAGTAAAGGGGGCAATCGAAATGCCCAGTACTTC | CAWKSKGGNRNAQYF
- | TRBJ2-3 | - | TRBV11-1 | TGTGCCAGCAGTCATTCCTCGGGGCCCTCGATAACTAGCACAGATACGCAGTATTTT | CASSHSSGPSITSTDTQYF
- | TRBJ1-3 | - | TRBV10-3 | TGTGCCATCAGTGGAGGATCACAGGCATCTGGAAACACCATATATTTT | CAISGGSQASGNTIYF
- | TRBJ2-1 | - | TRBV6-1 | TGTGCCAGCAGCAGGAGGCTAGCTGATGAGCAGTTCTTC | CASSRRLADEQFF
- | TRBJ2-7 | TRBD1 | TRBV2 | TGTGCCAGTTCGTCCGGGACAGCCTACGAGCAGTACTTC | CASSSGTAYEQYF
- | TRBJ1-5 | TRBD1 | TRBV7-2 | TGTGCCAGCAGCTCGGGGACAGGGGGCCATCAGCCCCAGCATTTT | CASSSGTGGHQPQHF
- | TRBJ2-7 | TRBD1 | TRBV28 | TGTGCCAGCAGTACAGGGGGATGGTCCTACGAGCAGTACTTC | CASSTGGWSYEQYF
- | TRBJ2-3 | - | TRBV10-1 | TGCGCCAGCAGTGAGCCGGGGACCACAGATACGCAGTATTTT | CASSEPGTTDTQYF
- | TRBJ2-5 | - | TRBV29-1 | TGCAGCGTTGAAGTAGAGGGGGAGACCCAGTACTTC | CSVEVEGETQYF
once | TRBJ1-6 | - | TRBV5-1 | TGCGCCAGCAGCTCTAACACGGGAGCCAATTCACCCCTCCACTTT | CASSSNTGANSPLHF
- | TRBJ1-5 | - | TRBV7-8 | TGTGCCAGCAGCTTACAGTGGGGCACAAGCAATCAGCCCCAGCATTTT | CASSLQWGTSNQPQHF